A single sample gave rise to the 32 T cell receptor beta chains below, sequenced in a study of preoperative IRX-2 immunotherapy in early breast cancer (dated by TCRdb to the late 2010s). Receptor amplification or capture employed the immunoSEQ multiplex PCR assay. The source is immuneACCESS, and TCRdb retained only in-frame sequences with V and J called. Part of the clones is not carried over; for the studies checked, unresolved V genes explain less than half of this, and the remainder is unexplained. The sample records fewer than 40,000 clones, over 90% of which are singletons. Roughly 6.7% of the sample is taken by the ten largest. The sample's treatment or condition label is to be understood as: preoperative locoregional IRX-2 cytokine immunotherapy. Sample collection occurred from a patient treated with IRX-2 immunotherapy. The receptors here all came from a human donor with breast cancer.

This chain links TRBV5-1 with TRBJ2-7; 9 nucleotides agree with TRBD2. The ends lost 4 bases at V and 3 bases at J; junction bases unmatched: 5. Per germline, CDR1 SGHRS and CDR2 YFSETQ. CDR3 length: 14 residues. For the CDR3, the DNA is TGCGCCAGCAGCCAACAGACTAGCGGCTACGAGCAGTACTTC. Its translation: CASSQQTSGYEQYF.

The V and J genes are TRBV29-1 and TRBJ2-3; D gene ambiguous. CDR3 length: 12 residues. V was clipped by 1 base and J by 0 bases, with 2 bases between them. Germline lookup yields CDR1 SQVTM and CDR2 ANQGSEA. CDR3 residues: CSVEGSTDTQYF. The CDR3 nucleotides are TGCAGCGTTGAAGGTAGCACAGATACGCAGTATTTT.

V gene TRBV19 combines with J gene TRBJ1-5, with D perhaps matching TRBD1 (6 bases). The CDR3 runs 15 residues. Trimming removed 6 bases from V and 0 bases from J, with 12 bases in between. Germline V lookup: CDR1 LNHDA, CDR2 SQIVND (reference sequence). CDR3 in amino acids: CASRGTSNSNQPQHF. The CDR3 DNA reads TGTGCCAGTAGGGGGACATCGAATAGCAATCAGCCCCAGCATTTT.

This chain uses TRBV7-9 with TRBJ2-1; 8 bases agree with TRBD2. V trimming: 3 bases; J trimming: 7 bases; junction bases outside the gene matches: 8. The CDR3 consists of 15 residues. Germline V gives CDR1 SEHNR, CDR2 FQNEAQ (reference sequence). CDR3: CASSFLAGIGNEQFF. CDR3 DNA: TGTGCCAGCAGCTTCTTAGCGGGAATCGGGAATGAGCAGTTCTTC. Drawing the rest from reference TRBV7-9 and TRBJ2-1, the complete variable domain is DTGVSQNPRHKITKRGQNVTFRCDPISEHNRLYWYRQTLGQGPEFLTYFQNEAQLEKSRLLSDRFSAERPKGSFSTLEIQRTEQGDSAMYLCASSFLAGIGNEQFFGPGTRLTVL.

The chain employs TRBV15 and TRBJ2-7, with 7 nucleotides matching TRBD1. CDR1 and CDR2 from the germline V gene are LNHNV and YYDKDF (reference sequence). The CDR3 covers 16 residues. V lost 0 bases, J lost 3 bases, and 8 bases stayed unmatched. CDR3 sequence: CATSRDPTGLYYEQYF. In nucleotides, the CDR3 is TGTGCCACCAGCAGAGATCCGACAGGGCTTTACTACGAGCAGTACTTC.

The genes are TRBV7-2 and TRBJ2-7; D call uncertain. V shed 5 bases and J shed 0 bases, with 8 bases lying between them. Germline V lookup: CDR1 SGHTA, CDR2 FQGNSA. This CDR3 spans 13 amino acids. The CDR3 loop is CASSRRSSYEQYF. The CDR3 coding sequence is TGTGCCAGCAGCCGCAGGAGCTCCTACGAGCAGTACTTC.

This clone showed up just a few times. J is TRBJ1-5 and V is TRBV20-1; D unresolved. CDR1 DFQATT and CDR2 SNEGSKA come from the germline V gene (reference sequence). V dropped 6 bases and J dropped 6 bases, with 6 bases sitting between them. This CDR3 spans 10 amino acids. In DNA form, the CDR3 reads TGCAGTGCCGCCGGTCAGCCCCAGCATTTT. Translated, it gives CSAAGQPQHF.

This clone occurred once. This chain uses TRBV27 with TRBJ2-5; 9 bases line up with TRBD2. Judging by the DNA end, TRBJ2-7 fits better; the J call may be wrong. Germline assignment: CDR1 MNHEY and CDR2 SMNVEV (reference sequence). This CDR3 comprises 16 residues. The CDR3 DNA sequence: TGTGCCAGCAGCTCCCGGGCGGGAGGGCCGAGCTACGAGCAGTACTTC. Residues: CASSSRAGGPSYEQYF.

DNA of the CDR3: TGTGCCAGCAGCTTCGGACTAGCGGGAGGAGACGAGCAGTACTTC. Its protein is CASSFGLAGGDEQYF. The chain is built from TRBV4-2 and TRBJ2-7, with 14 bases matching TRBD2. Germline trimming cut 5 bases from V and 5 bases from J; bases unmatched to any gene: 5. The CDR3 extends over 15 amino acids. Looked up from germline, CDR1 is LGHNA and CDR2 is YNFKEQ.

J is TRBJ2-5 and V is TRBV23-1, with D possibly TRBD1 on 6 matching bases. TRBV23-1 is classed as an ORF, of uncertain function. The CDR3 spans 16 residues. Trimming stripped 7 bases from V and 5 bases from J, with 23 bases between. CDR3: CASKPIQTGLTETQYF. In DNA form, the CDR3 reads TGCGCCAGCAAACCGATTCAGACAGGACTCACTGAGACCCAGTACTTC.

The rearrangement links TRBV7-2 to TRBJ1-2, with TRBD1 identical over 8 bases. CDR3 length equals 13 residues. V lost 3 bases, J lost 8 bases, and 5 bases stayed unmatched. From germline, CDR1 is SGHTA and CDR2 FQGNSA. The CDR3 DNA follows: TGTGCCAGCAGCTTCATGACAGGGGTGGGCTACACCTTC. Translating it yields CASSFMTGVGYTF.

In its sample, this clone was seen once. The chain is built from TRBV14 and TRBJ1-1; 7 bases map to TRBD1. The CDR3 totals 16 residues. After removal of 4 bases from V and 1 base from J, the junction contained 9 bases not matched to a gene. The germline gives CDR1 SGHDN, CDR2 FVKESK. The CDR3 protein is CASSLLGTAQNTEAFF. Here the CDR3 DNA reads TGTGCCAGCAGCCTCCTAGGGACAGCCCAGAACACTGAAGCTTTCTTT.

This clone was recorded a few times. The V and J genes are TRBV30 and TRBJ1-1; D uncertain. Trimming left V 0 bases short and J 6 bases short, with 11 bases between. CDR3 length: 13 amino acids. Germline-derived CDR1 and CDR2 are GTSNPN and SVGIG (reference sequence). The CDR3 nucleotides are TGTGCCTGGAGTGTACAATCGGCCTCTGAAGCTTTCTTT. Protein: CAWSVQSASEAFF. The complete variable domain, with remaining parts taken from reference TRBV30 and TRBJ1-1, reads SQTIHQWPATLVQPVGSPLSLECTVEGTSNPNLYWYRQAAGRGLQLLFYSVGIGQISSEVPQNLSASRPQDRQFILSSKKLLLSDSGFYLCAWSVQSASEAFFGQGTRLTVV.

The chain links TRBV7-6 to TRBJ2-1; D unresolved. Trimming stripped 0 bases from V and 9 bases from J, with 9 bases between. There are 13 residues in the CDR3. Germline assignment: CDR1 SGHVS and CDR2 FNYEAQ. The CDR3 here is CASSLAPGGEQFF. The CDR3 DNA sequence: TGTGCCAGCAGCTTAGCGCCGGGTGGTGAGCAGTTCTTC.

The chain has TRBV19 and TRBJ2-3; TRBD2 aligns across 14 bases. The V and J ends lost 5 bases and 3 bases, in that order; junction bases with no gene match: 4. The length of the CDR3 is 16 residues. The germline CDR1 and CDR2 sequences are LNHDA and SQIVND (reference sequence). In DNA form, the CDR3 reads TGTGCCAGTAGTTCAAGACTAGCGGGAGGGACAGATACGCAGTATTTT. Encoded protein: CASSSRLAGGTDTQYF.

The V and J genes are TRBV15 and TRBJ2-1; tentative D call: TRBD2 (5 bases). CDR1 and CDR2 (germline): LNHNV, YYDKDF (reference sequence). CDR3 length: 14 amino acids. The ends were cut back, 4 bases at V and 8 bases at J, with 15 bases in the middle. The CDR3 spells CATSIPAGVDEQFF. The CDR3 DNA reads TGTGCCACCAGCATACCGGCCGGGGTGGATGAGCAGTTCTTC.

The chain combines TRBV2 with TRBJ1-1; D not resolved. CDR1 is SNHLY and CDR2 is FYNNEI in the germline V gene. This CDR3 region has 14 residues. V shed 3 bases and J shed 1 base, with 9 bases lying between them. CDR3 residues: CASSDRRTNTEAFF. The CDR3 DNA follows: TGTGCCAGCAGTGACCGGAGAACGAACACTGAAGCTTTCTTT.

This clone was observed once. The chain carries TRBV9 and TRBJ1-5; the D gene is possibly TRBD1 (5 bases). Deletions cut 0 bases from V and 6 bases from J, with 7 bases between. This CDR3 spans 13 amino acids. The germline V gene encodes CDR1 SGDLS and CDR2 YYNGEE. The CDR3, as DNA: TGTGCCAGCAGCGTAGGGGGGGGTCAGCCCCAGCATTTT. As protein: CASSVGGGQPQHF.

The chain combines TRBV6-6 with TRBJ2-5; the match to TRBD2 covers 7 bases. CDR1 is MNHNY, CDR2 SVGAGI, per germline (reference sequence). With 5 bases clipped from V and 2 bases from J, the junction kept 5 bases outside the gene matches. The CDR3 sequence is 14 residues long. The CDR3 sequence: CASSRGRVQETQYF. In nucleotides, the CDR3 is TGTGCCAGCAGTCGAGGGAGGGTACAAGAGACCCAGTACTTC.

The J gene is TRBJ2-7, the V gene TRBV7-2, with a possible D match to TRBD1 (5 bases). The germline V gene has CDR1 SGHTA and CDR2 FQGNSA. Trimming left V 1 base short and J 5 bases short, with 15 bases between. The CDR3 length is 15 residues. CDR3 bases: TGTGCCAGCAGCTTAGTGATGCGAATAGGGGACGAGCAGTACTTC. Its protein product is CASSLVMRIGDEQYF.

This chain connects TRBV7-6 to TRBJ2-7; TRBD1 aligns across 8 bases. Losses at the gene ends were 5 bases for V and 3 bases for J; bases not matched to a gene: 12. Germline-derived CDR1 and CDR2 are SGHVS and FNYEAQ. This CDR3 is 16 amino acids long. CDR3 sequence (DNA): TGTGCCAGCAGCCCCAGGAACCCCGGGACAGGCTACGAGCAGTACTTC. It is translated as CASSPRNPGTGYEQYF.

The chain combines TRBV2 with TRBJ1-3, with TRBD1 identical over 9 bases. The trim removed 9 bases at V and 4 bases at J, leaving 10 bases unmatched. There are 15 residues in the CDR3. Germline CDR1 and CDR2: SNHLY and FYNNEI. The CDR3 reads CASSRDRAKGNTIYF. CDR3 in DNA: TGTGCCAGTTCCCGGGACAGGGCAAAGGGAAACACCATATATTTT.

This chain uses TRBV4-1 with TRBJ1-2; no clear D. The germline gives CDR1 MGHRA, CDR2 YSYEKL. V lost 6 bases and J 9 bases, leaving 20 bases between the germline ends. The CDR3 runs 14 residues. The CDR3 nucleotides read TGCGCCAGCAGTCTCCCAGACGGGCACACGAGCTACACCTTC. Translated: CASSLPDGHTSYTF.

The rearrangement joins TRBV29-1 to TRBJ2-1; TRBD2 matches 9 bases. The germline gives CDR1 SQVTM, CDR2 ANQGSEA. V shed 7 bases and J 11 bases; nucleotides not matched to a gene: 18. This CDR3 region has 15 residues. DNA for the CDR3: TGCAGCGCAGTCAGTGGGCGGGGGGGCCTCGCACAGCAGTTCTTC. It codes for CSAVSGRGGLAQQFF.

This CDR3 reads CASSLFQPQHF. The DNA for the CDR3 is TGTGCCAGCAGCCTATTCCAGCCCCAGCATTTT. The rearrangement uses TRBV2 and TRBJ1-5; D remains unclear. The CDR3 covers 11 residues. Germline V gene sequence: CDR1 SNHLY, CDR2 FYNNEI. V was cut by 6 bases and J by 7 bases, with 7 bases left in between.

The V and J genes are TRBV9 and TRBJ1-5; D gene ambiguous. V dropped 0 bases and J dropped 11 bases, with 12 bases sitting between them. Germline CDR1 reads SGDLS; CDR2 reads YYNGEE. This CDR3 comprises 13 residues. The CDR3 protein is CASSVDPGQAQHF. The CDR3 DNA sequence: TGTGCCAGCAGCGTAGATCCCGGGCAAGCCCAGCATTTT.

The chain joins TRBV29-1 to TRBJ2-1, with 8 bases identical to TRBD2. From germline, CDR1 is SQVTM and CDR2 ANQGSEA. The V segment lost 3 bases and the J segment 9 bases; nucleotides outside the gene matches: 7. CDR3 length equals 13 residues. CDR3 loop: CSVDEREPGEQFF. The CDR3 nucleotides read TGCAGCGTTGATGAGCGGGAGCCGGGTGAGCAGTTCTTC.

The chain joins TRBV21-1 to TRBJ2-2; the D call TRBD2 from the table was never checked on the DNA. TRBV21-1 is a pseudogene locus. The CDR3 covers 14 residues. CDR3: CASNFEWGRRELFF. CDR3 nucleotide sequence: TGTGCCAGCAACTTTGAATGGGGGAGGAGGGAGCTGTTTTTT.

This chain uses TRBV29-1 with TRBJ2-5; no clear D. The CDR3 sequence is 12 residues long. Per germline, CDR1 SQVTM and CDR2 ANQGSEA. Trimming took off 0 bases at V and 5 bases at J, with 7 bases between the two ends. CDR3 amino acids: CSVEEPRETQYF. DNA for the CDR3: TGCAGCGTTGAAGAGCCCCGGGAGACCCAGTACTTC.

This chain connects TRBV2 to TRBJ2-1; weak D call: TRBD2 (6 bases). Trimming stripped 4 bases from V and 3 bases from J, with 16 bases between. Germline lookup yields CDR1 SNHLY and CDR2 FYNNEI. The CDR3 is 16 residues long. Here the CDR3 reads CASSGPGDDYYNEQFF. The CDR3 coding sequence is TGTGCCAGCAGTGGTCCGGGGGACGACTACTACAATGAGCAGTTCTTC.

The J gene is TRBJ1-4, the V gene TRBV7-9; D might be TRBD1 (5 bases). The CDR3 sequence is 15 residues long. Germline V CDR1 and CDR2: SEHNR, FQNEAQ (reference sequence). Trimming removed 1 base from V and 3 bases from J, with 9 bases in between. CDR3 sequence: CASSLEAGPNEKLFF. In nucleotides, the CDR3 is TGTGCCAGCAGCTTAGAGGCAGGGCCTAATGAAAAACTGTTTTTT.

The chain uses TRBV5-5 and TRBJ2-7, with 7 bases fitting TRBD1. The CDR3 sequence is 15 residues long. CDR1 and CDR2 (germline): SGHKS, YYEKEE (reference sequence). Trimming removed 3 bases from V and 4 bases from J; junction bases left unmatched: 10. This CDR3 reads CASSSGLGQIYEQYF. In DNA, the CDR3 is TGTGCCAGCAGCTCGGGTCTGGGACAGATATACGAGCAGTACTTC. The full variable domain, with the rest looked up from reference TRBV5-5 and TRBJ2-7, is DAGVTQSPTHLIKTRGQQVTLRCSPISGHKSVSWYQQVLGQGPQFIFQYYEKEERGRGNFPDRFSARQFPNYSSELNVNALLLGDSALYLCASSSGLGQIYEQYFGPGTRLTVT.